This entry lists 7 T cell receptor beta chains sequenced from one sample in a study of OX40 agonist ivuxolimab in advanced cancers. Using immunoSEQ multiplex PCR, the repertoire was profiled, and TCRdb retains in-frame clones only, with some absent. Of tens of thousands of clones in the sample, about nine tenths were seen once. The sample here was CD4+ or CD8+ T cells sorted from blood, taken in a trial of the OX40 agonist ivuxolimab. The receptors here all came from an adult with an advanced solid tumor such as melanoma, head and neck, liver or kidney cancer.

The rearrangement links TRBV25-1 to TRBJ2-1, with a possible D match to TRBD1 (5 bases). Trimming pared 4 bases from V and 3 bases from J, leaving 10 bases between. This CDR3 comprises 14 residues. Germline values: CDR1 MGHDK, CDR2 SYGVNS. CDR3 sequence (DNA): TGTGCCAGCAGTGGACAGCCAGGCTACAATGAGCAGTTCTTC. Its translation is CASSGQPGYNEQFF.

This rearrangement joins TRBV19 to TRBJ2-7; 7 bases match TRBD1. The CDR3 covers 16 residues. The V and J ends lost 5 bases and 4 bases, in that order; junction bases with no gene match: 14. Germline V CDR1 and CDR2: LNHDA, SQIVND (reference sequence). The CDR3 sequence: CASSPRRQGRGYEQYF. In nucleotides, the CDR3 is TGTGCCAGTAGTCCCCGGCGACAGGGAAGGGGTTACGAGCAGTACTTC. Looking up the rest from reference TRBV19 and TRBJ2-7 gives the full variable domain: DGGITQSPKYLFRKEGQNVTLSCEQNLNHDAMYWYRQDPGQGLRLIYYSQIVNDFQKGDIAEGYSVSREKKESFPLTVTSAQKNPTAFYLCASSPRRQGRGYEQYFGPGTRLTVT.

V usage is TRBV7-3 and J usage is TRBJ2-7; D perhaps matches TRBD1 (5 bases). The CDR3 contains 15 residues. CDR1 is SGHTA and CDR2 is FQGTGA in the germline V gene. V was pared by 8 bases and J by 0 bases, with 17 bases between. The CDR3 protein is CASSSRGRSSYEQYF. CDR3 DNA sequence: TGTGCCAGCTCTTCTAGGGGCCGTAGCTCCTACGAGCAGTACTTC.

This clone came up once. This chain connects TRBV28 to TRBJ2-7; the D gene is possibly TRBD2 (6 bases). Germline lookup yields CDR1 MDHEN and CDR2 SYDVKM. V was shortened by 4 bases and J by 4 bases, with 17 bases between the two germline ends. The length of the CDR3 is 15 residues. The CDR3 is CASSSTTSRPYEQYF. The CDR3 bases are TGTGCCAGCAGTTCCACAACTAGCCGCCCTTACGAGCAGTACTTC. The whole variable domain, remainder taken from reference TRBV28 and TRBJ2-7, is DVKVTQSSRYLVKRTGEKVFLECVQDMDHENMFWYRQDPGLGLRLIYFSYDVKMKEKGDIPEGYSVSREKKERFSLILESASTNQTSMYLCASSSTTSRPYEQYFGPGTRLTVT.

This clone appeared once. The chain is built from TRBV19 and TRBJ1-1; no reliable D call. This CDR3 region has 13 residues. V shed 9 bases and J shed 2 bases, with 13 bases lying between them. CDR1 and CDR2 (germline): LNHDA, SQIVND (reference sequence). In nucleotides, the CDR3 is TGTGCCAGCATTGGACGGGGAAACACTGAAGCTTTCTTT. Residues: CASIGRGNTEAFF. Variable domain in full (rest from reference TRBV19 and TRBJ1-1): DGGITQSPKYLFRKEGQNVTLSCEQNLNHDAMYWYRQDPGQGLRLIYYSQIVNDFQKGDIAEGYSVSREKKESFPLTVTSAQKNPTAFYLCASIGRGNTEAFFGQGTRLTVV.

The count of this clone is one. DNA for the CDR3: TGCAGCGTTGAAGATGTTCAGGGGCTGCGGACTGAAGCTTTCTTT. Its protein product is CSVEDVQGLRTEAFF. V gene TRBV29-1 combines with J gene TRBJ1-1, with D possibly TRBD1 on 6 matching bases. CDR1 is SQVTM, CDR2 ANQGSEA, per germline. This CDR3 is built from 15 residues. The V and J ends lost 0 bases and 5 bases respectively, with 16 bases between them.

The chain is built from TRBV28 and TRBJ1-4; unclear D gene. Germline lookup yields CDR1 MDHEN and CDR2 SYDVKM. Trimming took off 2 bases at V and 8 bases at J, with 15 bases between the two ends. The CDR3 consists of 15 residues. The CDR3 loop reads CASSLGRLSEEKLFF. Written as DNA, the CDR3 is TGTGCCAGCAGTTTAGGGCGGCTGTCGGAAGAAAAACTGTTTTTT.